This T cell receptor beta chain was obtained from a study of blood T cell repertoires in COVID-19 (dated by TCRdb to 2019 to 2021). Context from the whole study: The collaborator samples originated in the United States, Italy and Spain and spanned the acute and convalescent phases of COVID-19. The prospective study material was composed of cDNA or gDNA derived from T cells, B-cell-depleted T cells, or PBMCs. The dataset comprised deeply sampled blood TCRbeta repertoires from subjects exposed to, actively infected with, or recovered from COVID-19. The repertoires were made available in a free public database intended to serve as a resource for research on the immune response to SARS-CoV-2. The samples were drawn from two sources: the first 160 participants of the ongoing ImmuneRACE study, and 1,254 subjects contributed by 6 global collaborators. The sample metadata nearly always contained a de-identified subject ID, COVID-19 status, age in years and sex. HLA class I and class II types, where available, came from metadata supplied by the sample provider rather than from assay-based typing.

In the prospective study, participants were about 18 to 95 years old, resided in 24 geographic areas of the United States, and were enrolled through a virtual design. In the prospective study, participants were assigned to cohorts based on the clinical history participants reported in a screening survey and a study questionnaire. For ImmuneRACE Cohort 3, a participant was defined as recovered based on two consecutive negative NP/OP PCR tests, clearance by a healthcare professional, or resolution of symptoms. In the prospective study, mobile phlebotomists collected whole blood, serum and a nasopharyngeal or oropharyngeal swab from each participant. Over a roughly two-month period, participants in the prospective study had the option of providing additional blood draws and questionnaires. Blood samples from the prospective study were shipped frozen or at room temperature prior to DNA extraction.

With regard to this clone: The target of this receptor is not known. Per-nucleotide qualities are absent, and no much larger clonotype sits a single base away.

TCRbeta CDR3 regions were amplified from genomic DNA using the immunoSEQ Assay, a bias-controlled multiplex PCR. The authors processed their data as follows. Nucleated cell counts per sample were estimated from amplification of reference gene primers within the assay. To quantify the absolute abundance of each unique TCRbeta CDR3 rearrangement, sequence reads were collapsed and filtered. For each sample, productive Simpson clonality was calculated as the square root of Simpson's diversity index across productive rearrangements. TCRdb obtained this table from immuneACCESS and retained in-frame rearrangements with V and J assigned. These tables miss some clones; where compared with another copy, unresolved V genes account for less than half of the shortfall, and the remainder is unexplained. From that table come the V and J calls and clone size; the DNA was used to work out D and trimming. The sample contains roughly 220,000 clones, approximately 82% of them found a single time. 15% of the sample is taken by the ten largest.

Summary of the overall study and its limitations: The quantity of clinical and demographic metadata differed by source and by participant and was supplied without curation.

The specimen sequenced was PBMCs or T cells enriched from blood (not recorded which). The clonotype originates from a man in his forties or fifties who had recovered from COVID-19.

Read as DNA, the sequence is TGTGCCAGCAGGGGGGACACGGGATATAGCAATCAGCCCCAGCATTTT. This is translated as CASRGDTGYSNQPQHF. The receptor chain draws on TRBV27 and TRBJ1-5, with TRBD1 as a weak D call on 6 bases. The CDR1 and CDR2 encoded by the germline V gene (reference sequence) are MNHEY and SMNVEV. The germline ends are 15 bases apart after V is trimmed by 6 bases and J by 0 bases. The CDR3, cysteine through phenylalanine, is 16 amino acids long. CDR3 DNA is the only sequence kept; it has 48 bases, read in frame from the first base.